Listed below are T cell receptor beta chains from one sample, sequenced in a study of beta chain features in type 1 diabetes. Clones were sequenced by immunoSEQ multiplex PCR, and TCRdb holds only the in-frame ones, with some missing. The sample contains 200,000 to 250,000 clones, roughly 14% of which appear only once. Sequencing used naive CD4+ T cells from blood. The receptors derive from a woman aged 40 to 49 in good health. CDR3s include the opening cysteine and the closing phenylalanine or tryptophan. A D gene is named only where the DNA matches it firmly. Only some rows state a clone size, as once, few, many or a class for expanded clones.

cdr3_nt: TGTGCCAGCTCACCCCCGGCGAGGTCAGACACTGAAGCTTTCTTT
cdr3_aa: CASSPPARSDTEAFF
v_call: TRBV18
j_call: TRBJ1-1
clone_size: .
d_call: .

cdr3_nt: TGTGCCAGCAGCGTCGGTGGCCGCGGAGAGACCCAGTACTTC
cdr3_aa: CASSVGGRGETQYF
v_call: TRBV9
j_call: TRBJ2-5
clone_size: .
d_call: .

cdr3_nt: TGTGCCAGCCGGAGGGATACGCAGTATTTT
cdr3_aa: CASRRDTQYF
v_call: TRBV6-6
j_call: TRBJ2-3
clone_size: few
d_call: .

cdr3_nt: TGCAGCGTTGCCGGGACAGGGGACCGTGGGGCCAACGTCCTGACTTTC
cdr3_aa: CSVAGTGDRGANVLTF
v_call: TRBV29-1
j_call: TRBJ2-6
clone_size: .
d_call: TRBD1

cdr3_nt: TGCGCCAGCAGCTTGGCAGGGGATGAGACCGGGGAGCTGTTTTTT
cdr3_aa: CASSLAGDETGELFF
v_call: TRBV5-1
j_call: TRBJ2-2
clone_size: few
d_call: .

cdr3_nt: TGTGCCAGTAGTATGGGCCACTATGGCTACACCTTC
cdr3_aa: CASSMGHYGYTF
v_call: TRBV19
j_call: TRBJ1-2
clone_size: .
d_call: .

cdr3_nt: TGTGCCAGCAGCGTAGGGACAGGGGCCCTGAACACTGAAGCTTTCTTT
cdr3_aa: CASSVGTGALNTEAFF
v_call: TRBV9
j_call: TRBJ1-1
clone_size: few
d_call: TRBD1

cdr3_nt: TGTGCCAGCCACGTGGGGGGGGGCTCCTACAATGAGCAGTTCTTC
cdr3_aa: CASHVGGGSYNEQFF
v_call: TRBV7-2
j_call: TRBJ2-1
clone_size: .
d_call: TRBD2

cdr3_nt: TGTGCCAGCTCACCACCGTCAGGGGTTATCTATGGCTACACCTTC
cdr3_aa: CASSPPSGVIYGYTF
v_call: TRBV18
j_call: TRBJ1-2
clone_size: few
d_call: .

cdr3_nt: TGCGCCAGCAGCCAGGTTCCGGGACAGGGACCTGGCTACACCTTC
cdr3_aa: CASSQVPGQGPGYTF
v_call: TRBV4-3
j_call: TRBJ1-2
clone_size: .
d_call: TRBD1

cdr3_nt: TGTGCCAGCAGAGAACAGAACACAGATACGCAGTATTTT
cdr3_aa: CASREQNTDTQYF
v_call: TRBV25-1
j_call: TRBJ2-3
clone_size: .
d_call: .

cdr3_nt: TGTGCCAGCAGCCGAGGCACAGGGGGCGTTTTCGCCTTC
cdr3_aa: CASSRGTGGVFAF
v_call: TRBV7-8
j_call: TRBJ1-2
clone_size: .
d_call: TRBD1

cdr3_nt: TGCGCCAGCAGCCACCTAGGACAGGGCCCTACTAACTATGGCTACACCTTC
cdr3_aa: CASSHLGQGPTNYGYTF
v_call: TRBV4-1
j_call: TRBJ1-2
clone_size: few
d_call: TRBD1

cdr3_nt: TGTGCCATCAGTGTGGAGATCTCCTACGAGCAGTACTTC
cdr3_aa: CAISVEISYEQYF
v_call: TRBV10-3
j_call: TRBJ2-7
clone_size: few
d_call: .

cdr3_nt: TGTGCCAGCAACCGACAGGGTCTGTCTGAAGCTTTCTTT
cdr3_aa: CASNRQGLSEAFF
v_call: TRBV2
j_call: TRBJ1-1
clone_size: .
d_call: TRBD1

cdr3_nt: TGCAGCGTTGAAGGAGAGGGATGTCAGCCCCAGCATTTT
cdr3_aa: CSVEGEGCQPQHF
v_call: TRBV29-1
j_call: TRBJ1-5
clone_size: few
d_call: .